One sample yielded the 27 T cell receptor beta chains listed below, sequenced in a study of Ad26.COV2.S vaccination and SARS-CoV-2 variants. Treatment described: some 19 received Ad26.COV2.S at low or high dose, single or two shots; several received placebo; per-sample allocation not given. Each sample was drawn 63 days after the first injection (of vaccine or placebo). The protocol was immunoSEQ multiplex PCR, while the TCRdb copy is restricted to in-frame clones and leaves out a portion. The sample lists roughly 420,000 clones, approximately 89% occurring once. The material was peripheral blood, obtained in a trial of Ad26.COV2.S vaccine versus placebo. The receptors here all came from a person between 18 and 65 years old who received the Ad26.COV2.S COVID-19 vaccine or a placebo.

J is TRBJ1-3 and V is TRBV5-1; D not resolved. Germline loops: CDR1 SGHRS, CDR2 YFSETQ. This CDR3 region has 15 residues. Trimming took 1 base from V and 0 from J, leaving 8 bases between them. DNA of the CDR3: TGCGCCAGCAGCTTGTTCCCAGGCTCTGGAAACACCATATATTTT. Protein product: CASSLFPGSGNTIYF.

J is TRBJ1-1 and V is TRBV7-9, with D possibly matching TRBD1 (6 bases). V was clipped by 7 bases and J by 0 bases, with 15 bases between them. Looked up from germline, CDR1 is SEHNR and CDR2 is FQNEAQ (reference sequence). The CDR3 runs 15 residues. In nucleotides, the CDR3 is TGTGCCAGCACCGTCCAGGGGACATTGAACACTGAAGCTTTCTTT. Translated: CASTVQGTLNTEAFF.

The chain links TRBV2 to TRBJ1-6; D gene ambiguous. Trimming left V 3 bases short and J 7 bases short, with 4 bases between. Germline lookup yields CDR1 SNHLY and CDR2 FYNNEI. This CDR3 region has 12 residues. The CDR3 sequence: CASSEGNSPLHF. The CDR3 bases are TGTGCCAGCAGTGAGGGGAATTCACCCCTCCACTTT.

As DNA, the CDR3 is TGTGCCAGCACCCCGGGACTAGCGGGCCGCTCTAATTACAATGAGCAGTTCTTC. Amino acid sequence: CASTPGLAGRSNYNEQFF. The V gene is TRBV9, the J gene TRBJ2-1; 12 nucleotides align to TRBD2. The CDR3 sequence is 18 residues long. V lost 6 bases, J lost 4 bases, and 14 bases stayed unmatched. Looked up from germline, CDR1 is SGDLS and CDR2 is YYNGEE. Full variable domain (remainder filled in from reference TRBV9 and TRBJ2-1): DSGVTQTPKHLITATGQRVTLRCSPRSGDLSVYWYQQSLDQGLQFLIQYYNGEERAKGNILERFSAQQFPDLHSELNLSSLELGDSALYFCASTPGLAGRSNYNEQFFGPGTRLTVL.

This sequence joins TRBV4-3 and TRBJ1-2; 7 bases align to TRBD1. There are 16 residues in the CDR3. Germline-derived CDR1 and CDR2 are LGHNA and YSLEER. Trimming took 0 bases from V and 0 from J; bases not matched to a gene: 4. CDR3 nucleotide sequence: TGCGCCAGCAGCCAAGATCTCGGGACAGCTAACTATGGCTACACCTTC. Translating it yields CASSQDLGTANYGYTF.

As DNA, the CDR3 is TGCAGCGTTGAAGGAGGCGGGAGTACAGTGAATGAGCAGTTCTTC. This encodes CSVEGGGSTVNEQFF. The gene calls are TRBV29-1 and TRBJ2-1, with 7 bases aligning to TRBD2. Germline CDR1 is SQVTM and CDR2 is ANQGSEA. V shed 1 base, J shed 7 bases, and the junction held 10 bases outside the gene matches. This CDR3 is 15 amino acids long.

This clone has a single count. The rearrangement joins TRBV7-3 to TRBJ2-2; D is ambiguous. CDR1 is SGHTA, CDR2 FQGTGA, per germline. CDR3 length: 14 amino acids. V lost 6 bases and J lost 4, with 12 bases in between. The CDR3 DNA reads TGTGCCAGCAGACCTACGTCCGTCACCGGGGAGCTGTTTTTT. As protein: CASRPTSVTGELFF. The variable domain in full, completed from reference TRBV7-3 and TRBJ2-2, reads GAGVSQTPSNKVTEKGKYVELRCDPISGHTALYWYRQSLGQGPEFLIYFQGTGAADDSGLPNDRFFAVRPEGSVSTLKIQRTERGDSAVYLCASRPTSVTGELFFGEGSRLTVL.

The rearrangement links TRBV4-3 to TRBJ1-6; TRBD1 is a possible D gene (6 bases). The CDR3 is 14 amino acids. The germline V gene encodes CDR1 LGHNA and CDR2 YSLEER. The germline V and J ends were trimmed by 4 bases and 5 bases, with 9 bases remaining between them. The CDR3 protein is CASSLGQNNSPLHF. The CDR3 nucleotides are TGCGCCAGCAGCCTCGGACAGAATAATTCACCCCTCCACTTT.

This CDR3 is CASSPWGDRNRGYEKLFF. Here the CDR3 DNA reads TGCGCCAGCAGTCCCTGGGGAGACCGCAACAGAGGGTACGAAAAACTGTTTTTT. This chain connects TRBV23-1 to TRBJ1-4; D gene ambiguous. TRBV23-1 is noted as an ORF with a role that remains uncertain. With 4 bases removed from V and 8 bases from J, the gap between germline ends came to 26 bases. The CDR3 loop spans 18 amino acids.

The table lists this clone with a count of one. This chain links TRBV19 with TRBJ2-1; 7 bases map to TRBD2. Germline V gene lookup returns CDR1 LNHDA and CDR2 SQIVND (reference sequence). V gave up 9 bases and J gave up 3 bases; unmatched junction bases: 5. There are 13 residues in the CDR3. The CDR3 DNA reads as TGTGCCAGCACCGGGACTAACTACAATGAGCAGTTCTTC. It translates to CASTGTNYNEQFF.

CDR3 in amino acids: CASSYAGGDMHF. The CDR3, as DNA: TGTGCCAGCAGTTATGCAGGGGGCGACATGCATTTT. The chain employs TRBV6-2 or TRBV6-3 and TRBJ1-5; 8 nucleotides agree with TRBD1. Germline V CDR1 and CDR2: MNHEY, SVGEGT. This CDR3 comprises 12 residues. Losses at the gene ends were 3 bases for V and 15 bases for J; bases not matched to a gene: 7.

This clone was recorded only once. The chain is built from TRBV6-5 and TRBJ2-1; no clear D gene. With 8 bases removed from V and 4 bases from J, the gap between germline ends came to 12 bases. The germline V gene has CDR1 MNHEY and CDR2 SVGAGI. The CDR3 runs 13 residues. Here the CDR3 reads CASRFVGYNEQFF. In DNA, the CDR3 is TGTGCCAGCCGTTTCGTAGGTTACAATGAGCAGTTCTTC.

The CDR3 loop reads CASSIWRGGKDEQFF. In DNA, the CDR3 is TGTGCCAGTAGTATTTGGCGGGGGGGAAAGGATGAGCAGTTCTTC. The chain uses TRBV19 and TRBJ2-1; TRBD2 matches at 9 bases. CDR1 LNHDA and CDR2 SQIVND come from the germline V gene (reference sequence). Trimming removed 3 bases from V and 8 bases from J; junction bases left unmatched: 8. The CDR3 extends over 15 amino acids.

The chain has TRBV15 and TRBJ1-5; D possibly corresponds to TRBD1 (5 bases). V was pared by 3 bases and J by 5 bases, with 29 bases between. This CDR3 spans 20 amino acids. Germline V gene sequence: CDR1 LNHNV, CDR2 YYDKDF (reference sequence). CDR3 in amino acids: CATSRWDWGTLPVTDQPQHF. The CDR3, as DNA: TGTGCCACCAGCAGGTGGGATTGGGGGACTCTCCCGGTAACCGATCAGCCCCAGCATTTT.

As DNA, the CDR3 is TGTGCCAGCAGCTTAATTCCTTACGAGCAGTACTTC. It yields the protein CASSLIPYEQYF. The rearrangement joins TRBV7-2 to TRBJ2-7, with D hard to call. CDR3 length: 12 residues. V gave up 2 bases and J gave up 4 bases, with 6 bases separating them. From germline, CDR1 is SGHTA and CDR2 FQGNSA. The whole variable domain, filled in from reference TRBV7-2 and TRBJ2-7, reads GAGVSQSPSNKVTEKGKDVELRCDPISGHTALYWYRQSLGQGLEFLIYFQGNSAPDKSGLPSDRFSAERTGGSVSTLTIQRTQQEDSAVYLCASSLIPYEQYFGPGTRLTVT.

This sequence joins TRBV15 and TRBJ1-4; TRBD1 aligns across 7 bases. The J segment lost 8 bases and the V segment lost 2 bases, leaving 8 bases of the junction unmatched. The CDR3 contains 15 residues. Germline CDR1 and CDR2: LNHNV and YYDKDF (reference sequence). CDR3 bases: TGTGCCACCAGCAGAAGACAGGGATTGATCGAAAAACTGTTTTTT. This gives the protein CATSRRQGLIEKLFF.

V gene TRBV11-3 combines with J gene TRBJ2-2; 8 nucleotides match TRBD2. The germline V gene has CDR1 SGHNT and CDR2 YENEEA. The CDR3 length is 14 residues. Unmatched junction bases numbered 4, after V lost 2 bases and J lost 8 bases. The CDR3 loop is CASSLRLALGELFF. CDR3 bases: TGTGCCAGCAGCTTAAGACTAGCGCTTGGGGAGCTGTTTTTT.

With respect to this clone: Within the sample, other DNA sequences also encode this same CDR3. This chain links TRBV9 with TRBJ2-1, with a possible D match to TRBD2 (5 bases). The germline V and J ends were trimmed by 0 bases and 0 bases, with 7 bases remaining between them. CDR1 is SGDLS and CDR2 is YYNGEE in the germline V gene. This CDR3 is built from 15 residues. The CDR3 sequence: CASSVGRGSYNEQFF. For the CDR3, the DNA is TGTGCCAGCAGCGTAGGACGGGGCTCCTACAATGAGCAGTTCTTC.

The CDR3 loop reads CASSERWTDRKLFF. DNA of the CDR3: TGTGCCAGCAGTGAACGTTGGACAGATCGGAAACTGTTTTTT. The chain uses TRBV6-1 and TRBJ1-4; D is possibly TRBD1 (6 bases). CDR3 size: 14 residues. V lost 2 bases and J lost 11, with 15 bases in between. Germline V lookup: CDR1 MNHNS, CDR2 SASEGT.

This chain links TRBV6-5 with TRBJ2-7; D may be TRBD1 (6 bases). Germline loops: CDR1 MNHEY, CDR2 SVGAGI. With 7 bases removed from V and 0 bases from J, the gap between germline ends came to 16 bases. This CDR3 is built from 15 residues. The DNA of the CDR3 is TGTGCCAGCACCTGTCCCGAGGACAGCTCCTACGAGCAGTACGTC. Protein product: CASTCPEDSSYEQYV.

V is TRBV18 and J is TRBJ1-2, with a weak D call TRBD1 (5 bases). V was pared by 4 bases and J by 4 bases, with 7 bases between. CDR1 is KGHSH and CDR2 is LQKENI in the germline V gene. The CDR3 is 12 residues long. In nucleotides, the CDR3 is TGTGCCAGCTCACGGGACTTCTATGGCTACACCTTC. Encoded protein: CASSRDFYGYTF.

This sequence joins TRBV2 and TRBJ2-1; 12 bases map to TRBD2. Germline V CDR1 and CDR2: SNHLY, FYNNEI. The CDR3 is 17 residues long. V trimming: 6 bases; J trimming: 8 bases; junction bases outside the gene matches: 14. The CDR3 sequence is CASRQSILAGGQDEQFF. The CDR3 nucleotides are TGTGCCAGCAGGCAGAGCATTCTAGCGGGAGGGCAGGATGAGCAGTTCTTC.

The chain links TRBV27 to TRBJ2-7; tentatively, D is TRBD1 or TRBD2 (5 bases each). Germline V gives CDR1 MNHEY, CDR2 SMNVEV (reference sequence). V was pared by 0 bases and J by 2 bases, with 14 bases between. The CDR3 runs to 16 residues. This chain's CDR3 is CASSLSSGTGTYEQYV. As DNA, the CDR3 is TGTGCCAGCAGTTTATCTTCCGGGACGGGGACCTACGAGCAGTACGTC.

V and J are TRBV7-2 and TRBJ1-5; tentatively, D is TRBD1 (6 bases). The V end lost 6 bases, the J end lost 5 bases, and 11 bases lay between the germline ends. Germline-derived CDR1 and CDR2 are SGHTA and FQGNSA. This CDR3 is 13 amino acids long. DNA for the CDR3: TGTGCCAGCAGTTACAGGGTAGATCAGCCCCAGCATTTT. Amino acids: CASSYRVDQPQHF.

This chain links TRBV18 with TRBJ1-1, with unresolved D. Between the trimmed V and J ends, which lost 2 bases and 8 bases, there was a span of 9 bases. CDR1 is KGHSH, CDR2 LQKENI, per germline. The CDR3 consists of 12 residues. The CDR3 is CASSPAGTEAFF. CDR3 sequence (DNA): TGTGCCAGCTCACCAGCAGGTACCGAAGCTTTCTTT.

V and J are TRBV5-1 and TRBJ1-1; D may be TRBD1 (6 bases). The CDR3 has 16 residues. CDR1 SGHRS and CDR2 YFSETQ come from the germline V gene. The V end lost 0 bases, the J end lost 4 bases, and 16 bases lay between the germline ends. The CDR3 DNA reads TGCGCCAGCAGCTTGGCGTTGAGGGGGGCGAGCACTGAAGCTTTCTTT. As protein: CASSLALRGASTEAFF.

There are many counts of this clone. The chain combines TRBV4-2 with TRBJ2-2, with D maybe TRBD2 (6 bases). The CDR3 spans 16 residues. Trimming left V 1 base short and J 6 bases short, with 15 bases between. Germline-derived CDR1 and CDR2 are LGHNA and YNFKEQ. The DNA of the CDR3 is TGTGCCAGCAGCCAAGGGGAGGCATATAATCCCGGGGAGCTGTTTTTT. Protein product: CASSQGEAYNPGELFF.